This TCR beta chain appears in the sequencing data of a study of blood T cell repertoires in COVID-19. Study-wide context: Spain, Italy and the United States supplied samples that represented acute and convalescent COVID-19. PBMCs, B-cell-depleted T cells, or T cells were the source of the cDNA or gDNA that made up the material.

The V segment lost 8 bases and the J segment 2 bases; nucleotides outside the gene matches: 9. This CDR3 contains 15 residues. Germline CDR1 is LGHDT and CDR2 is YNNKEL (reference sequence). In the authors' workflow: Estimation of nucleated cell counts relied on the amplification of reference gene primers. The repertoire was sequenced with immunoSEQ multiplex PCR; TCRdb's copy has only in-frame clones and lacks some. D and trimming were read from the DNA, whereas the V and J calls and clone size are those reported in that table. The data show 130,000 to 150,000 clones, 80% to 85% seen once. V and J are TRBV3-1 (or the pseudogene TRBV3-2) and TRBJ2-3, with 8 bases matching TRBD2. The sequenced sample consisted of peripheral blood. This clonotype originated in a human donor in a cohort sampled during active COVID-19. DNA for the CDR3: TGTGCCAGCGTCGGGAGGGGGGGGAACACAGATACGCAGTATTTT. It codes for CASVGRGGNTDTQYF.